Listed here is a single T cell receptor (beta chain). These data are taken from a study of cytomegalovirus exposure and HLA in healthy donors. Across the whole study: HLA-typed donors were the source of 90 million or so unique TCRs, which an early data release held.

J gave up 6 bases and V 6 bases, and 8 bases lay outside the gene matches. Germline V gene lookup returns CDR1 SGHTA and CDR2 FQGTGA. The CDR3 length is 14 residues. PCR involved 60 Vbeta and 13 Jbeta primers. Data came from immunoSEQ multiplex PCR; TCRdb stores just in-frame clones and leaves some out. The sample totals 75,000 to 95,000 clones; its top ten clones hold approximately 4.6%. Unrecorded immune exposure was likely among donors, who were nominally healthy when sampled. The sequencing input was PBMCs. The sequence was obtained from a man younger than 45 in good health and CMV-seronegative. The rearrangement uses TRBV7-3 and TRBJ2-1, with TRBD1 identical over 7 bases. The CDR3 sequence: CASSGDSHRNEQFF. The CDR3 DNA is TGTGCCAGCAGTGGGGACAGTCATCGCAATGAGCAGTTCTTC.